Described below is a single TCR beta chain sequence and its context. The sample originates from a study of shared clonotypes between healthy human individuals. The CDR3 runs 14 residues. In germline, CDR1 is MDHEN, CDR2 SYDVKM. The germline V and J ends were trimmed by 2 bases and 6 bases, with 13 bases remaining between them. Profiling relied on immunoSEQ multiplex PCR, and the TCRdb table lists in-frame clones only, not all of them. The data show about 710,000 clones, around 73% seen once. This TCR was recovered from a woman between 25 and 40 years old in good health. The sequencing input was memory CD4+ T cells sorted from blood. Described subset: CD45RA-negative fraction. The V and J genes are TRBV28 and TRBJ1-2; maybe TRBD1 (5 bases). CDR3 nucleotide sequence: TGTGCCAGCAGTTTACCTTCCAGGGTACATGGCTACACCTTC. This encodes CASSLPSRVHGYTF.